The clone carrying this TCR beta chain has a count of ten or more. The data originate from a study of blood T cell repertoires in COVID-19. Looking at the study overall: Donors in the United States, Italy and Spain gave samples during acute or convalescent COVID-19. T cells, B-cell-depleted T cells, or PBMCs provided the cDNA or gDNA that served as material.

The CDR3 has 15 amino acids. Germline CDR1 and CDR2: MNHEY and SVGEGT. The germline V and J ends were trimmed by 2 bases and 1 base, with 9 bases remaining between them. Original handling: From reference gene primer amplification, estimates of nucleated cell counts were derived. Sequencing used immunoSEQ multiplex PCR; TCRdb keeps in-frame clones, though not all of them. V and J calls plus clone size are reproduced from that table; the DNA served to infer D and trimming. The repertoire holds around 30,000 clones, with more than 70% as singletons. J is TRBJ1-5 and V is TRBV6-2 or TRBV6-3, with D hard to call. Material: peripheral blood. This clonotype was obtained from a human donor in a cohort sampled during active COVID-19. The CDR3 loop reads CASSYGPMSNQPQHF. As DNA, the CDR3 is TGTGCCAGCAGTTACGGGCCAATGAGCAATCAGCCCCAGCATTTT.